These T cell receptor beta chains were read from a single sample in a study of cytomegalovirus exposure and HLA in healthy donors. The repertoire was sequenced with immunoSEQ multiplex PCR; TCRdb's copy has only in-frame clones and lacks some. The sample contains some 130,000 clones, 75% to 90% of which appear only once. Sequencing was carried out using PBMCs. These receptors were obtained from a woman between 40 and 55 years old in good health and CMV-seropositive. CDR3s include the opening cysteine and the closing phenylalanine or tryptophan. A D gene is named only where the DNA matches it firmly. Some rows have no size entry. The others give once, few or many, or a class for an expanded clone.

clone_size | cdr3_length | d_call | j_call | v_call | cdr3_nt | cdr3_aa
NA | 17 | TRBD1 | TRBJ1-1 | TRBV2 | TGTGCCAGCAGTGAAACTAGGACAGGGGTAACATCGGGTGAAGCTTTCTTT | CASSETRTGVTSGEAFF
NA | 16 | NA | TRBJ2-4 | TRBV13 | TGTGCCAGCAGCTTGTCGGATGCGGGGGCCAAAAACATTCAGTACTTC | CASSLSDAGAKNIQYF
NA | 19 | TRBD2 | TRBJ2-1 | TRBV11-1 | TGTGCCAGCAGCTTACAGGGACTAGCGGGGGGCAGAACATACAATGAGCAGTTCTTC | CASSLQGLAGGRTYNEQFF
few | 15 | TRBD1 | TRBJ1-1 | TRBV5-1 | TGCGCCAGCAGAAGCTTACAGGGGGTGAAGACTGAAGCTTTCTTT | CASRSLQGVKTEAFF
NA | 16 | NA | TRBJ1-2 | TRBV25-1 | TGTGCCAGCAGTGGGGCGAGGGCTCCCGGCCGCTATGGCTACACCTTC | CASSGARAPGRYGYTF
NA | 15 | NA | TRBJ1-2 | TRBV19 | TGTGCCAGTAGTACCTACCTATCAGGGATCAATGGCTACACCTTC | CASSTYLSGINGYTF
NA | 15 | TRBD1 | TRBJ2-7 | TRBV6-4 | TGTGCCAGCAGGATAGCGACAGGGGGCAACTACGAGCAGTACTTC | CASRIATGGNYEQYF
NA | 14 | TRBD2 | TRBJ2-7 | TRBV4-1 | TGCGCCAGCAGCCAAACCCATGGGACTAGCGGGAGACCTTTC | CASSQTHGTSGRPF
NA | 13 | NA | TRBJ2-3 | TRBV5-1 | TGCGCCAGCAGCTCAGTAGCGGAGCCGCGGCGGTATTTT | CASSSVAEPRRYF
NA | 13 | TRBD1 | TRBJ2-1 | TRBV28 | TGTGCCAGCAGTCGAGGGGGCGTAAATGAGCAGTTCTTC | CASSRGGVNEQFF
NA | 18 | TRBD2 | TRBJ2-2 | TRBV27 | TGTGCCAGCAGTTCGGCTAGCGGGAGTGGGACGAACACCGGGGAGCTGTTTTTT | CASSSASGSGTNTGELFF
NA | 14 | NA | TRBJ2-7 | TRBV6-1 | TGTGCCAGTATCCTGACAGTTTTCCCCTACGAGCAGTACTTC | CASILTVFPYEQYF
few | 18 | TRBD2 | TRBJ2-3 | TRBV2 | TGTGCCAGCAGTACCCAAATTATAGCGGGAGGAGTAGTAGATACGCAGTATTTT | CASSTQIIAGGVVDTQYF
NA | 17 | TRBD1 | TRBJ1-1 | TRBV5-1 | TGCGCCAGCAGCTTGGTAGGACAGGGGGCCGGAAACACTGAAGCTTTCTTT | CASSLVGQGAGNTEAFF
NA | 13 | NA | TRBJ1-2 | TRBV2 | TGTGCCAGCAGTGCAGGGACACCTTATGGCTACACCTTC | CASSAGTPYGYTF
NA | 16 | TRBD1 | TRBJ1-1 | TRBV18 | TGTGCCAGCTCACCCGGGACAGGGGCTTTTAACACTGAAGCTTTCTTT | CASSPGTGAFNTEAFF
NA | 11 | NA | TRBJ1-1 | TRBV20-1 | TGCAGTGCGGGCCTCAACACTGAAGCTTTCTTT | CSAGLNTEAFF
NA | 16 | TRBD2 | TRBJ2-3 | TRBV5-4 | TGTGCCAGCAGCTTGGTACTAGCGGCAAACACAGATACGCAGTATTTT | CASSLVLAANTDTQYF
NA | 12 | NA | TRBJ1-2 | TRBV30 | TGTGCCTGGAGCGGGGGATCCTATGGCTACACCTTC | CAWSGGSYGYTF
NA | 14 | NA | TRBJ2-7 | TRBV6-5 | TGTGCCAGCAGTTACTCGAGAGGGGGCTACGAGCAGTACTTC | CASSYSRGGYEQYF
NA | 17 | TRBD1 | TRBJ2-2 | TRBV9 | TGTGCCAGCAGCGTAACCGGGACAGGGCCCGGGGCCGGGGAGCTGTTTTTT | CASSVTGTGPGAGELFF
NA | 15 | NA | TRBJ1-4 | TRBV5-1 | TGCGCCAGCAGCCAGGACACCAGCAGGGTTGAAAAACTGTTTTTT | CASSQDTSRVEKLFF
NA | 15 | TRBD2 | TRBJ2-7 | TRBV29-1 | TGCAGCGTTGATAATCCTAGCGGGAGCGCGTACGAGCAGTACTTC | CSVDNPSGSAYEQYF
NA | 15 | TRBD2 | TRBJ2-1 | TRBV14 | TGTGCCAGCAGCCAACCGGGACTAGGACCGAATGAGCAGTTCTTC | CASSQPGLGPNEQFF
NA | 13 | NA | TRBJ1-2 | TRBV5-1 | TGCGCCAGCAGCTTGCGGGGTGACTATGGCTACACCTTC | CASSLRGDYGYTF
NA | 15 | NA | TRBJ2-1 | TRBV19 | TGTGCCAGTAGTATCGCCGAGGGAGTATACAATGAGCAGTTCTTC | CASSIAEGVYNEQFF
NA | 13 | TRBD1 | TRBJ2-2 | TRBV30 | TGTGCCTCGGGACAGCCGAACACCGGGGAGCTGTTTTTT | CASGQPNTGELFF
NA | 15 | NA | TRBJ2-3 | TRBV19 | TGTGCCAGTCGCCCTAATCAACCCTATACAGATACGCAGTATTTT | CASRPNQPYTDTQYF
NA | 15 | TRBD1 | TRBJ2-7 | TRBV19 | TGTGCCAGTAGTCAAACCGGGACAGGACTATGGGAGCAGTACTTC | CASSQTGTGLWEQYF
once | 14 | NA | TRBJ2-7 | TRBV18 | TGTGCCAGCTCACCCGGCCAGGACATATACGAGCAGTACTTC | CASSPGQDIYEQYF
NA | 13 | TRBD2 | TRBJ2-7 | TRBV18 | TGTGCCAGCCGACGGGAGGCGGGGTACGAGCAGTACTTC | CASRREAGYEQYF